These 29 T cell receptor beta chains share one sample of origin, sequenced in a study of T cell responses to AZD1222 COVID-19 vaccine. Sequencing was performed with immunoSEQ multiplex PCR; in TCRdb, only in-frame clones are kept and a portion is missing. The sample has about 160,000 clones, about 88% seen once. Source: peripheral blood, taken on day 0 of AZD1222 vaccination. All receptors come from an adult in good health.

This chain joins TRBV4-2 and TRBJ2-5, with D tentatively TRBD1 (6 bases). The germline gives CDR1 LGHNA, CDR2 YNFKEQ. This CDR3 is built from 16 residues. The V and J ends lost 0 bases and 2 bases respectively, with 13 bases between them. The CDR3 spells CASSQEGAGTQETQYF. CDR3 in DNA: TGTGCCAGCAGCCAAGAAGGGGCCGGGACACAAGAGACCCAGTACTTC.

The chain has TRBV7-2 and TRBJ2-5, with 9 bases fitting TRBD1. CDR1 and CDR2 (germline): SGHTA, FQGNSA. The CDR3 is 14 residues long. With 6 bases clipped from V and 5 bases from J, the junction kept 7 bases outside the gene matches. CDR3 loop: CASSPGQGTETQYF. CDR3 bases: TGTGCCAGCAGTCCGGGACAGGGTACGGAGACCCAGTACTTC.

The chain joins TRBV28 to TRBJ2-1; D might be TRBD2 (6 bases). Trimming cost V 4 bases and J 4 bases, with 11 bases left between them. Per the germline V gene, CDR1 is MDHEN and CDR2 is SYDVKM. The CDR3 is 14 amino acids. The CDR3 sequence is CASSSGLTYNEQFF. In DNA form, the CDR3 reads TGTGCCAGCAGTTCAGGACTAACGTACAATGAGCAGTTCTTC.

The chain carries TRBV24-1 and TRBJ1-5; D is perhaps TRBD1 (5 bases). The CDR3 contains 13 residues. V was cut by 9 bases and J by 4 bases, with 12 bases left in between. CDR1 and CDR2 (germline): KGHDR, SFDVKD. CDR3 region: CATQARGNQPQHF. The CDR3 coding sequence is TGTGCCACCCAGGCGCGGGGGAATCAGCCCCAGCATTTT.

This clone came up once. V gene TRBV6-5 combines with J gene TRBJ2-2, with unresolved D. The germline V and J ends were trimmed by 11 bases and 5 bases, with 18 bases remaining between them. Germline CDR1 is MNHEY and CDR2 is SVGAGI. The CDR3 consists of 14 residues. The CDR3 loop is CAFRELPRTGELFF. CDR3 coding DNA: TGTGCCTTCCGCGAACTCCCCCGGACCGGGGAGCTGTTTTTT.

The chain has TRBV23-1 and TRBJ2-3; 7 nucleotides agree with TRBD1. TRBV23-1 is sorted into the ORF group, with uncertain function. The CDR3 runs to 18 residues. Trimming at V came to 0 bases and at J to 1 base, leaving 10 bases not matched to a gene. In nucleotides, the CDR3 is TGCGCCAGCAGTCAATCTAGGACAGGCCGGTGGGGCACAGATACGCAGTATTTT. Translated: CASSQSRTGRWGTDTQYF.

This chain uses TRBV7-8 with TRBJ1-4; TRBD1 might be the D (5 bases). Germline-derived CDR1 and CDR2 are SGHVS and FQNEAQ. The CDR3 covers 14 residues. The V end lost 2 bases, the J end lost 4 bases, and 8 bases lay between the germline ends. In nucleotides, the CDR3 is TGTGCCAGCAGCTTACCGGGGGGTAATGAAAAACTGTTTTTT. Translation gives CASSLPGGNEKLFF.

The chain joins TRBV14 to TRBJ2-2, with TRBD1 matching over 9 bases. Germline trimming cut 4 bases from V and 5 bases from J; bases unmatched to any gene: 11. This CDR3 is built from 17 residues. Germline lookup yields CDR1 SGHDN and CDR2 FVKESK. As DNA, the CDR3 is TGTGCCAGCAGCCCGCTCAGAGGACAGGGGTATACCGGGGAGCTGTTTTTT. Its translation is CASSPLRGQGYTGELFF.

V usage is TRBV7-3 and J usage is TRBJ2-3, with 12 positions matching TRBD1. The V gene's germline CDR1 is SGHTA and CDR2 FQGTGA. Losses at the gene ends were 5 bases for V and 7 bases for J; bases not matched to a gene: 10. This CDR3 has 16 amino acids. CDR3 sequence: CASSVAGTGGLNTQYF. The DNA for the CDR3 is TGTGCCAGCAGCGTCGCCGGGACAGGGGGCCTAAATACGCAGTATTTT.

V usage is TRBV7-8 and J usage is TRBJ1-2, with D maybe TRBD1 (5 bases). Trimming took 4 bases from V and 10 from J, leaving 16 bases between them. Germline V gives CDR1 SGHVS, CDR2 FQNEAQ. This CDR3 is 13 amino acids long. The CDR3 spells CASSSALDSLYTF. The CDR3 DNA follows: TGTGCCAGCAGCTCAGCGTTAGACAGCCTCTACACCTTC. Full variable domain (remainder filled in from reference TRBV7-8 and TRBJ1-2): GAGVSQSPRYKVAKRGQDVALRCDPISGHVSLFWYQQALGQGPEFLTYFQNEAQLDKSGLPSDRFFAERPEGSVSTLKIQRTQQEDSAVYLCASSSALDSLYTFGSGTRLTVV.

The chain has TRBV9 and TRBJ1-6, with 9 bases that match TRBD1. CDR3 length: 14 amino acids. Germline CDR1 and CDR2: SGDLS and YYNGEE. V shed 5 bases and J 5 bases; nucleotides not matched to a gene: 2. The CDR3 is CASRRTGDNSPLHF. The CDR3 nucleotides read TGTGCCAGCAGAAGGACAGGGGATAATTCACCCCTCCACTTT.

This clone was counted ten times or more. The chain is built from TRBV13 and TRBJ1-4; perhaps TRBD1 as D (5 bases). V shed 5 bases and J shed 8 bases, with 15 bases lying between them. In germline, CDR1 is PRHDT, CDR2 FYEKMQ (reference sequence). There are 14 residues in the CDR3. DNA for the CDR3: TGTGCCAGCAGCACCGGGGGAGGAAACGAAAAACTGTTTTTT. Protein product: CASSTGGGNEKLFF.

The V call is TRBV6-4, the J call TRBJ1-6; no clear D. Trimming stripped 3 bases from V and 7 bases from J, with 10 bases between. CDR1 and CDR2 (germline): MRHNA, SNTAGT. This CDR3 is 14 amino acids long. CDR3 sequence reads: CASSEGVPNSPLHF. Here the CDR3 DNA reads TGTGCCAGCAGTGAGGGAGTTCCAAATTCACCCCTCCACTTT.

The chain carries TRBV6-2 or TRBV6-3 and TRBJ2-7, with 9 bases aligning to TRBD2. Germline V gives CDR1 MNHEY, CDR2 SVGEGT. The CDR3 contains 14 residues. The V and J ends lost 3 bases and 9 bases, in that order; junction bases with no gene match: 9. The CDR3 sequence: CASSYQRGAFRQYF. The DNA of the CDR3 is TGTGCCAGCAGTTATCAGCGGGGGGCCTTTAGGCAGTACTTC.

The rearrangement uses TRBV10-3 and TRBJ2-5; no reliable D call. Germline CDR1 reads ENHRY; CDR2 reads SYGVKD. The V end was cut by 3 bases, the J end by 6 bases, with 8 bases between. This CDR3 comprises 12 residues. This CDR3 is CAISDGSQTQYF. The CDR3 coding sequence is TGTGCCATCAGTGACGGATCCCAGACCCAGTACTTC.

The CDR3 spells CASGLVLSGQSYNSPLHF. CDR3 nucleotide sequence: TGTGCTAGTGGTTTGGTACTTTCAGGACAGTCCTATAATTCACCCCTCCACTTT. The V gene is TRBV12-5, the J gene TRBJ1-6, with a tentative D call TRBD1 (6 bases). CDR1 is LGHNT, CDR2 FRNRAP, per germline. The V end was cut by 0 bases, the J end by 1 base, with 13 bases between. This CDR3 spans 18 amino acids.

The CDR3 nucleotides are TGCGCCAGCAGGAACACTGAGGGAAGCTACGAGCAGTACTTC. Protein: CASRNTEGSYEQYF. The chain is built from TRBV5-1 and TRBJ2-7, with D tentatively TRBD2 (5 bases). V gave up 5 bases and J gave up 3 bases, with 15 bases separating them. The CDR3 runs to 14 residues. Germline V gene sequence: CDR1 SGHRS, CDR2 YFSETQ.

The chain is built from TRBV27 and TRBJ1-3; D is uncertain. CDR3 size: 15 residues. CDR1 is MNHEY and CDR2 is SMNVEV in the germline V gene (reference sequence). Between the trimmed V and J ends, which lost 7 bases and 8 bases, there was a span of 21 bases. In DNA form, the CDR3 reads TGTGCCAGCACCCGCTGGGCCTCCATGTCGGACACCATATATTTT. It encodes CASTRWASMSDTIYF.

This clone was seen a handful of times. CDR3 loop: CASSPGIGADTQYF. In DNA, the CDR3 is TGTGCCAGCTCACCAGGGATTGGGGCAGATACGCAGTATTTT. The rearrangement joins TRBV18 to TRBJ2-3; D is unresolved. The CDR3 consists of 14 residues. V was shortened by 2 bases and J by 4 bases, with 10 bases between the two germline ends. Per the germline V gene, CDR1 is KGHSH and CDR2 is LQKENI.

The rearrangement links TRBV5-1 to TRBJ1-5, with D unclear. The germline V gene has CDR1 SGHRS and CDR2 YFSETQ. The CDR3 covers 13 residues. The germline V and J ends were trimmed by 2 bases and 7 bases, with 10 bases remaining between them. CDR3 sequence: CASSLDGEQPQHF. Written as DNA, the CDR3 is TGCGCCAGCAGCTTAGATGGGGAACAGCCCCAGCATTTT.

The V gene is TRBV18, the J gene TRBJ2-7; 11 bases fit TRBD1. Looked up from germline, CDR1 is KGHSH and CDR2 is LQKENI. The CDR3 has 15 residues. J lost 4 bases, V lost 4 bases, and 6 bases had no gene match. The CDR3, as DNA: TGTGCCAGCTCACGGCTGGGACAGGGGGAGTACGAGCAGTACTTC. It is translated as CASSRLGQGEYEQYF.

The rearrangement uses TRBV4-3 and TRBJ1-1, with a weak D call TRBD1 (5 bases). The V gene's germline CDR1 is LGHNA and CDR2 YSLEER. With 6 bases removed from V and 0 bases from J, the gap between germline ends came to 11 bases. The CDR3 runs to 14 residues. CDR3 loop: CASSRAGMNTEAFF. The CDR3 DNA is TGCGCCAGCAGTCGAGCAGGGATGAACACTGAAGCTTTCTTT.

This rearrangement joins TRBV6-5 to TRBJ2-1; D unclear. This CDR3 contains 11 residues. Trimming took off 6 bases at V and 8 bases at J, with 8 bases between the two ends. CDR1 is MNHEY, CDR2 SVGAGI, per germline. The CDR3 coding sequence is TGTGCCAGCAGAGGAGTGGATGAGCAGTTCTTC. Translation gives CASRGVDEQFF.

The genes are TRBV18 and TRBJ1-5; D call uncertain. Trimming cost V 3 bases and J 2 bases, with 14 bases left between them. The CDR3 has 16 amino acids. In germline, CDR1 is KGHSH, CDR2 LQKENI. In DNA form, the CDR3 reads TGTGCCAGCTCACCCTCCGGGAATGGAGGCAATCAGCCCCAGCATTTT. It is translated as CASSPSGNGGNQPQHF. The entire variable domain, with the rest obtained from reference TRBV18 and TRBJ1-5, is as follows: NAGVMQNPRHLVRRRGQEARLRCSPMKGHSHVYWYRQLPEEGLKFMVYLQKENIIDESGMPKERFSAEFPKEGPSILRIQQVVRGDSAAYFCASSPSGNGGNQPQHFGDGTRLSIL.

The CDR3 DNA follows: TGCGCCAGCAGCTTGGAGTCTAGGGCCACAGATACGCAGTATTTT. This sequence encodes CASSLESRATDTQYF. This chain joins TRBV5-1 and TRBJ2-3; the D is unclear. There are 15 residues in the CDR3. In germline, CDR1 is SGHRS, CDR2 YFSETQ. V lost 0 bases and J 2 bases, leaving 10 bases between the germline ends.

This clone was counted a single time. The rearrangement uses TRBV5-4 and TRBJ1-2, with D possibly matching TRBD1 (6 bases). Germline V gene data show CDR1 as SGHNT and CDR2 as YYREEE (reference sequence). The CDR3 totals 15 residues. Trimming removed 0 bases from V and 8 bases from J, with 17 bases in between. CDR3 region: CASSLDGGRLSGYTF. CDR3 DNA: TGTGCCAGCAGCTTGGATGGGGGCAGGTTATCAGGCTACACCTTC. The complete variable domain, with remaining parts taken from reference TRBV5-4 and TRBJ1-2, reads ETGVTQSPTHLIKTRGQQVTLRCSSQSGHNTVSWYQQALGQGPQFIFQYYREEENGRGNFPPRFSGLQFPNYSSELNVNALELDDSALYLCASSLDGGRLSGYTFGSGTRLTVV.

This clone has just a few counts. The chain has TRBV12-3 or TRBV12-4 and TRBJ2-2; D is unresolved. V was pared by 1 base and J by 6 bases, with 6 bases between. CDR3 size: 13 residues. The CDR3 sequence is CASSLGVSGELFF. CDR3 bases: TGTGCCAGCAGTTTAGGTGTGTCCGGGGAGCTGTTTTTT.

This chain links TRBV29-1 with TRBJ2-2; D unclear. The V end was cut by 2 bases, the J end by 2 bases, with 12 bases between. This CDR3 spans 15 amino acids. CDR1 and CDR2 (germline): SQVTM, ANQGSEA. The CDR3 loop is CSVETGRPNTGELFF. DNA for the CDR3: TGCAGCGTTGAAACGGGCAGGCCCAACACCGGGGAGCTGTTTTTT.

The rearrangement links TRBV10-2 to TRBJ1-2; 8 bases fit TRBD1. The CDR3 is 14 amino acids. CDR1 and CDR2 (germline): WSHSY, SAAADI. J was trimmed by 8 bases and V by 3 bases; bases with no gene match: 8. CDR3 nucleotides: TGCGCCAGCAGTGATGGTCAGGGGGCGGTCGGCTACACCTTC. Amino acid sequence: CASSDGQGAVGYTF.